This T cell receptor beta chain was recorded in a study of blood T cell repertoires in COVID-19. Turning to the study itself: Samples taken during acute and convalescent COVID-19 were collected in the United States, Italy and Spain. The analysed material was cDNA or gDNA that came from T cells, B-cell-depleted T cells, or PBMCs.

The junction had 5 bases not matched to a gene; V was cut back by 5 bases and J by 1 base. Germline CDR1 reads SEHNR; CDR2 reads FQNEAQ (reference sequence). CDR3 size: 15 residues. The sample holds a few counts of this clone. Original data processing: Amplification of reference gene primers was used by the study to estimate nucleated cell counts. Assay: immunoSEQ multiplex PCR; the TCRdb copy retains only in-frame clones and omits some. From that table come the V and J calls and clone size; the DNA was used to work out D and trimming. Here the sample spans 150,000 or so clones, 70% to 85% being singletons.

The V gene is TRBV7-9, the J gene TRBJ2-5, with 9 nucleotides matching TRBD1. Sample: peripheral blood. The sequence was collected from a woman between 55 and 75 years old with acute or convalescent COVID-19. This CDR3 is CASSNRQGVQETQYF. CDR3 nucleotide sequence: TGTGCCAGCAGCAATAGACAGGGGGTCCAAGAGACCCAGTACTTC.